This T cell receptor (beta chain) came from a study of blood T cell repertoires in COVID-19. This table comes from immunoSEQ multiplex PCR, and its TCRdb copy is limited to in-frame clones, with some not included. In the table there are 140,000 to 150,000 clones, about nine tenths of which are singletons. The sample comprised peripheral blood. This receptor was taken from a human donor with COVID-19, enrolled during active disease. The donor label of this sample is uncertain.

CDR3 region: CSALRGYEQYF. CDR3 bases: TGCAGTGCGCTCAGGGGTTACGAGCAGTACTTC. The chain joins TRBV20-1 to TRBJ2-7; D might be TRBD1 (6 bases). The V end lost 6 bases, the J end lost 4 bases, and 10 bases lay between the germline ends. Germline assignment: CDR1 DFQATT and CDR2 SNEGSKA (reference sequence). CDR3 length: 11 amino acids.